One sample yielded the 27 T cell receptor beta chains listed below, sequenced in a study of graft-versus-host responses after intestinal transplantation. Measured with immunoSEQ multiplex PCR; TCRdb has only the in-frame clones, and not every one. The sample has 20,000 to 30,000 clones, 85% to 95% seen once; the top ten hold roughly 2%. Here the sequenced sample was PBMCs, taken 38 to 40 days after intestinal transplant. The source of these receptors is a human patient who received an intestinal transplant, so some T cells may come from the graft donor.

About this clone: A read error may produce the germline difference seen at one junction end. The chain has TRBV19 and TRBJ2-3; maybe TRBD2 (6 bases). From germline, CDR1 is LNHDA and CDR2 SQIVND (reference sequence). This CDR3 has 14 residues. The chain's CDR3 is CAGSIRLGGDTQYF. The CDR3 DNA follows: TGTGCCGGTAGTATACGACTAGGAGGGGATACGCAGTATTTT.

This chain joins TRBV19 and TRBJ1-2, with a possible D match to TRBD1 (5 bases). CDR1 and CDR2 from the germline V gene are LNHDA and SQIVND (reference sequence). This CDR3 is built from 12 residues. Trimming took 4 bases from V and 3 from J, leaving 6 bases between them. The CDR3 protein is CASSRTYYGYTF. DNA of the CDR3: TGTGCCAGTAGTAGGACATACTATGGCTACACCTTC.

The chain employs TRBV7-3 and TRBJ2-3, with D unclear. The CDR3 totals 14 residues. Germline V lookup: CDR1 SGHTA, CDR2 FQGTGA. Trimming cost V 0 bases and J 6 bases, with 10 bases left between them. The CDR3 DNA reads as TGTGCCAGCAGCTTAACACCCCTGGTCGATACGCAGTATTTT. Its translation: CASSLTPLVDTQYF.

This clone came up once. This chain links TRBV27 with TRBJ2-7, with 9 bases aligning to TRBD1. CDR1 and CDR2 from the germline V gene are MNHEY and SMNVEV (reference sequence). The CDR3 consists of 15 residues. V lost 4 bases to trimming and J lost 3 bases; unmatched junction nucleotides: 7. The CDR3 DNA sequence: TGTGCCAGCAGTTGGCGAATGGGACAGGGCTACGAGCAGTACTTC. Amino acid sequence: CASSWRMGQGYEQYF.

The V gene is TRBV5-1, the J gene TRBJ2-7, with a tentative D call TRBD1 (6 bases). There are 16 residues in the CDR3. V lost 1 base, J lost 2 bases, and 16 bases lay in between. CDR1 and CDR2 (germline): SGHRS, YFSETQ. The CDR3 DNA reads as TGCGCCAGCAGCTTGAAGAGACAGGCCCCCACCTACGAGCAGTACTTC. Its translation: CASSLKRQAPTYEQYF.

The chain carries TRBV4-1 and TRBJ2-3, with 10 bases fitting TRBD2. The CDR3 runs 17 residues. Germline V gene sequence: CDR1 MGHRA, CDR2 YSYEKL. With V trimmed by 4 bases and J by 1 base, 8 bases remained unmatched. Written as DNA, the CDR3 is TGCGCCAGCAGCCCATGGGGGCTAGCGGGAGGCACAGATACGCAGTATTTT. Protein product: CASSPWGLAGGTDTQYF.

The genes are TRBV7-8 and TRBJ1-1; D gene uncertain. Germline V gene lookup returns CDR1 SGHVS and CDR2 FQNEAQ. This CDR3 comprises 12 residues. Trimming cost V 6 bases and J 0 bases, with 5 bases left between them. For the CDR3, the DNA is TGTGCCAGCAGGGGGATGAACACTGAAGCTTTCTTT. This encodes CASRGMNTEAFF. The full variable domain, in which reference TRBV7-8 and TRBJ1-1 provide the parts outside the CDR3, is GAGVSQSPRYKVAKRGQDVALRCDPISGHVSLFWYQQALGQGPEFLTYFQNEAQLDKSGLPSDRFFAERPEGSVSTLKIQRTQQEDSAVYLCASRGMNTEAFFGQGTRLTVV.

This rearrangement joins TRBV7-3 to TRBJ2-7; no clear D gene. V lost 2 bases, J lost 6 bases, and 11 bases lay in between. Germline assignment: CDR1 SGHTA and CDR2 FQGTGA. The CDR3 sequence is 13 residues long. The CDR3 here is CASSLGPWGEQYF. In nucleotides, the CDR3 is TGTGCCAGCAGCTTAGGGCCGTGGGGCGAGCAGTACTTC. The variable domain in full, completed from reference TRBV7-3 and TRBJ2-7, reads GAGVSQTPSNKVTEKGKYVELRCDPISGHTALYWYRQSLGQGPEFLIYFQGTGAADDSGLPNDRFFAVRPEGSVSTLKIQRTERGDSAVYLCASSLGPWGEQYFGPGTRLTVT.

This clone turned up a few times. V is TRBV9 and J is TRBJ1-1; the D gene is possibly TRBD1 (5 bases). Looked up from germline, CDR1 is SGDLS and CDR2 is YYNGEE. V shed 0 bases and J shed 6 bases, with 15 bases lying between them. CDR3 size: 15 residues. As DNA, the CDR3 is TGTGCCAGCAGCGTAGTAGGCACTGGAGGGGCTGAAGCTTTCTTT. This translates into CASSVVGTGGAEAFF.

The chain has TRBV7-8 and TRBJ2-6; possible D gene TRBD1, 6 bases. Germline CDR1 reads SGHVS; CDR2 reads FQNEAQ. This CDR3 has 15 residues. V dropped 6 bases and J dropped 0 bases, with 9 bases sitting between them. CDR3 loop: CASRPGVSGANVLTF. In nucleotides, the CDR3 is TGTGCCAGCAGACCAGGGGTCTCTGGGGCCAACGTCCTGACTTTC.

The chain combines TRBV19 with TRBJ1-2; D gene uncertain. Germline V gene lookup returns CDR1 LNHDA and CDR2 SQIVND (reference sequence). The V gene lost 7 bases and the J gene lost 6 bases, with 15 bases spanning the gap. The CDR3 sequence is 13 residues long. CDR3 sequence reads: CASTLGTLDGYTF. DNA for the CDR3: TGTGCCAGTACCCTCGGAACCCTGGATGGCTACACCTTC.

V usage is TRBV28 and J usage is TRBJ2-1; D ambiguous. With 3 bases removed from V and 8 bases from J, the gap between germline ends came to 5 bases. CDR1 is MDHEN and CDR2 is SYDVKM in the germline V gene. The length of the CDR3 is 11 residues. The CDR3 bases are TGTGCCAGCAGTTTCAGCGATGAGCAGTTCTTC. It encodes CASSFSDEQFF.

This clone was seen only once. Written as DNA, the CDR3 is TGTGCCAGCAGCGTGGTTGGGACCCCCCGTATTGGAGGTTGGGGCTACACCTTC. This translates into CASSVVGTPRIGGWGYTF. This chain connects TRBV9 to TRBJ1-2; tentative D call: TRBD1 (5 bases). The V and J ends lost 2 bases and 8 bases respectively, with 28 bases between them. The CDR3 contains 18 residues. Looked up from germline, CDR1 is SGDLS and CDR2 is YYNGEE.

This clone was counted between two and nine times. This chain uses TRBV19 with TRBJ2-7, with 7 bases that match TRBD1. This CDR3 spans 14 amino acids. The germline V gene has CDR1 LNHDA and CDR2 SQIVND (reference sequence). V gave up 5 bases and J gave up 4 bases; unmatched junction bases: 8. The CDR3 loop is CASSPDRAGYEQYF. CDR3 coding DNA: TGTGCCAGTAGTCCCGACAGGGCTGGGTACGAGCAGTACTTC.

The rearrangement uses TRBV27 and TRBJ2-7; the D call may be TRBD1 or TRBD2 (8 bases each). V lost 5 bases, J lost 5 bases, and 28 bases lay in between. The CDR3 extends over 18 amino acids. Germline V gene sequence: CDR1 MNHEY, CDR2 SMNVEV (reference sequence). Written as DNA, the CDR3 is TGTGCCAGCAGTCTTCGGGGGGGCGGGGCAGGGGGCCTGGACGAGCAGTACTTC. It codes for CASSLRGGGAGGLDEQYF.

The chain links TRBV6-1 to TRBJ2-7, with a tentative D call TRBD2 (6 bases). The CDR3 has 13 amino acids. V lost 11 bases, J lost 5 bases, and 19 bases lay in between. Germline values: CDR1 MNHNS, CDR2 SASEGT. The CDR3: CAVPRRGIHEQYF. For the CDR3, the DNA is TGTGCCGTTCCGAGACGCGGGATCCACGAGCAGTACTTC.

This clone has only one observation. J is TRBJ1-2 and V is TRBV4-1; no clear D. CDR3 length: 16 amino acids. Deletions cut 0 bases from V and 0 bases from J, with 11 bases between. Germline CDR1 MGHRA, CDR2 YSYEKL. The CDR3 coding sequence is TGCGCCAGCAGCCAAGAATTGGCAGCAGCTAACTATGGCTACACCTTC. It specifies CASSQELAAANYGYTF.

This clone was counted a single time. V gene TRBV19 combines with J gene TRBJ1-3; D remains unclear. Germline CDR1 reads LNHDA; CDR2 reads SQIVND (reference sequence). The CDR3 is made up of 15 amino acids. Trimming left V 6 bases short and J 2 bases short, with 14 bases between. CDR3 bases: TGTGCCAGTAGCCCTTCCGGTGAAACTGGAAACACCATATATTTT. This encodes CASSPSGETGNTIYF.

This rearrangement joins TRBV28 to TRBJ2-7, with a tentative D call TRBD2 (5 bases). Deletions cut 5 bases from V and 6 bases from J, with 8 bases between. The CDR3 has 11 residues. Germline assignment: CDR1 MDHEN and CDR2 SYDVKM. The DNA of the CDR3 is TGTGCCAGCAGTATTGGAGGCGAGCAGTACTTC. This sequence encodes CASSIGGEQYF.

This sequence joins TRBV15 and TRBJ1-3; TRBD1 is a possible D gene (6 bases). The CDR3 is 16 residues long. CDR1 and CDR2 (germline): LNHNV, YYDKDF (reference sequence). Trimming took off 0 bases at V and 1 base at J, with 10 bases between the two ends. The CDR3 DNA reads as TGTGCCACCAGCAGAGATCAGGACAGTTCTGGAAACACCATATATTTT. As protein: CATSRDQDSSGNTIYF.

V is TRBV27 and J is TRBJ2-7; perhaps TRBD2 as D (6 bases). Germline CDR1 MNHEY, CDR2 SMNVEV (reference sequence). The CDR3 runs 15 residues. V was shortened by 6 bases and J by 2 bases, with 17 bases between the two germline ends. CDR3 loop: CASRRDRIKTYEQYF. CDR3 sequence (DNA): TGTGCCAGCAGGCGGGACCGAATCAAAACCTACGAGCAGTACTTC.

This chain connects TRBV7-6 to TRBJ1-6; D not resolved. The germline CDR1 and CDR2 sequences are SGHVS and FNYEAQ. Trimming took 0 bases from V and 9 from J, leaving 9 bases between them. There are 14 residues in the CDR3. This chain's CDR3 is CASSLAPGGSPLHF. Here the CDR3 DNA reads TGTGCCAGCAGCTTAGCTCCGGGTGGTTCACCCCTCCACTTT.

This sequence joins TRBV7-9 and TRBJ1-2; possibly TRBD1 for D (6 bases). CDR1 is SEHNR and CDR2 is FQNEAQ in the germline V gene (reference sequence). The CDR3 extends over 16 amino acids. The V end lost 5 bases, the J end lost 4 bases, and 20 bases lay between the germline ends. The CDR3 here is CASSGRSRGVFYGYTF. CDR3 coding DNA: TGTGCCAGCAGCGGTAGATCCAGGGGAGTCTTCTATGGCTACACCTTC.

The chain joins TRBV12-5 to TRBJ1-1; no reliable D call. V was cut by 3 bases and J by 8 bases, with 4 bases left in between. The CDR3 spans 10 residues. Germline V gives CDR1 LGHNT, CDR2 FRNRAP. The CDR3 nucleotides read TGTGCTAGTGGTTTCCCCGAAGCTTTCTTT. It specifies CASGFPEAFF.

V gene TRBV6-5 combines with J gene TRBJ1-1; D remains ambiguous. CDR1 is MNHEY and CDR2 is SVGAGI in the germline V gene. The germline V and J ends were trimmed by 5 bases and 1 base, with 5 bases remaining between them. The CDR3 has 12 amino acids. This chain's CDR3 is CASSPSNTEAFF. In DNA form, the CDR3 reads TGTGCCAGCAGTCCCTCGAACACTGAAGCTTTCTTT.

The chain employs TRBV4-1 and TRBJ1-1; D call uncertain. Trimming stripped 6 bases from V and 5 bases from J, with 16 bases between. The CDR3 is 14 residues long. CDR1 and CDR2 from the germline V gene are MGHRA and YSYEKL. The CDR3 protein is CASSRWTGSTEAFF. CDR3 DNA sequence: TGCGCCAGCAGTCGCTGGACGGGGAGTACTGAAGCTTTCTTT.

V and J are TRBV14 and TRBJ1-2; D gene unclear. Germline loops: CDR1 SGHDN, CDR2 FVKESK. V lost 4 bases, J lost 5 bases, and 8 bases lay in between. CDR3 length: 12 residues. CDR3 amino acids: CASSPSGYGYTF. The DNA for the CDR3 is TGTGCCAGCAGCCCTTCCGGTTATGGCTACACCTTC.